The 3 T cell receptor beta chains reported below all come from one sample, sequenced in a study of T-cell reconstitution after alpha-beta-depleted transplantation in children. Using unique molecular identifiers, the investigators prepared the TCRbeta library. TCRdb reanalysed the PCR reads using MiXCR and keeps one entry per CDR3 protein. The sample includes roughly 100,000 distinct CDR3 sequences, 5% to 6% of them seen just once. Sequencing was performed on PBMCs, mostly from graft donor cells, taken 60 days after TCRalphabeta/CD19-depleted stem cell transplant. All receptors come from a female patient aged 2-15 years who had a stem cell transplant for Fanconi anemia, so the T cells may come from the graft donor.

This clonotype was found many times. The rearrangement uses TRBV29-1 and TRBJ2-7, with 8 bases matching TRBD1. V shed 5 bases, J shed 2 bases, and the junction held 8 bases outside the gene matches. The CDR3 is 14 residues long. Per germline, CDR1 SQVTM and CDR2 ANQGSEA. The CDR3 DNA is TGCAGCGTTCTTGGGACAGGTCGGACCTACGAGCAGTACTTC. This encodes CSVLGTGRTYEQYF.

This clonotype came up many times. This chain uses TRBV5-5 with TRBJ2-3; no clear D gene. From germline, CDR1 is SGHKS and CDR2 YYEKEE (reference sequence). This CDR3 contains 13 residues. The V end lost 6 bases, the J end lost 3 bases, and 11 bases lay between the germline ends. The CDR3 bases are TGTGCCAGCACCCGGGTGCTTACAGATACGCAGTATTTT. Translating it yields CASTRVLTDTQYF.

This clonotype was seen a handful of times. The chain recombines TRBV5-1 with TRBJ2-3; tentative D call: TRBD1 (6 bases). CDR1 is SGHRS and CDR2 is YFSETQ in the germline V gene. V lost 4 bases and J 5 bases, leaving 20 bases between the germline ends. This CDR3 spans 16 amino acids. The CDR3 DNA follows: TGCGCCAGCAGCCCGGACGGGACACCGGTGGGAGATACGCAGTATTTT. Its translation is CASSPDGTPVGDTQYF.